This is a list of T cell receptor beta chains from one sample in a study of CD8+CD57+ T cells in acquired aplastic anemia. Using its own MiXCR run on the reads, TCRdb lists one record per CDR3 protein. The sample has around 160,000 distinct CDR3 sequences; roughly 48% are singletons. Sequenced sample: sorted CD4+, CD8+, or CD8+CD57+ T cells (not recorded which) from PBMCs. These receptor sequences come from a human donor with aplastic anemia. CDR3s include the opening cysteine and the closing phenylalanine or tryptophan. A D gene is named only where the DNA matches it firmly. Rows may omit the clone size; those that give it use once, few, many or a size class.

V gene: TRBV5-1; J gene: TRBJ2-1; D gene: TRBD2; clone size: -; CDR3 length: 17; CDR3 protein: CASRDWGLGPGGDEQFF; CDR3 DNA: TGCGCCAGCAGAGATTGGGGCCTTGGGCCGGGAGGGGATGAGCAGTTCTTC
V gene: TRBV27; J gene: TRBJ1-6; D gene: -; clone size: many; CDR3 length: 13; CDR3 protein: CASSLSYNSPLHF; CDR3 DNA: TGTGCCAGCAGTTTATCCTATAATTCACCCCTCCACTTT
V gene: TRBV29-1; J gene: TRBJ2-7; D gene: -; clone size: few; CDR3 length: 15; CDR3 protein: CSAIGTGANSYEQYF; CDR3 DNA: TGCAGCGCTATAGGAACAGGAGCCAACTCCTACGAGCAGTACTTC
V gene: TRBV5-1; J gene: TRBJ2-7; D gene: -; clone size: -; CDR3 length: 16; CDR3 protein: CASSLEGTGLGYEQYF; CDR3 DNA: TGCGCCAGCAGCTTGGAGGGGACCGGGCTCGGCTACGAGCAGTACTTC
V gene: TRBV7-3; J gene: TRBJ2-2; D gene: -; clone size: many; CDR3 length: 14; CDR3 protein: CASSSGTATGELFF; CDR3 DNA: TGTGCCAGCAGCTCCGGGACGGCGACCGGGGAGCTGTTTTTT
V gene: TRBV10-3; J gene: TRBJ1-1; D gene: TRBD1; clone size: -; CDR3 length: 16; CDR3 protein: CATLAERTGMNTEAFF; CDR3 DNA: TGTGCCACCCTCGCTGAGAGGACAGGCATGAACACTGAAGCTTTCTTT
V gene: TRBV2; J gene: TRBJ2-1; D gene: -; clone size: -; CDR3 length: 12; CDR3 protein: CASSERWREQFF; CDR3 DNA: TGTGCCAGCAGTGAAAGGTGGCGGGAGCAGTTCTTC
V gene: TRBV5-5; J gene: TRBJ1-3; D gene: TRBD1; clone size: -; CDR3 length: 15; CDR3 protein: CASSLGTVSGNTIYF; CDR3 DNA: TGTGCCAGCAGCCTCGGGACAGTCTCTGGAAACACCATATATTTT
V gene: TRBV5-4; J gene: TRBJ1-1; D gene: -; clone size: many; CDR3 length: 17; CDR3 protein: CASSLLSGTISNTEAFF; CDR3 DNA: TGTGCCAGCAGCTTGTTGTCAGGGACCATCTCGAACACTGAAGCTTTCTTT
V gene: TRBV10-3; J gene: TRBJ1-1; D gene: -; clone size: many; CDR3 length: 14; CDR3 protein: CAISAADRNTEAFF; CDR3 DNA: TGTGCCATCAGTGCCGCCGACAGGAACACTGAAGCTTTCTTT
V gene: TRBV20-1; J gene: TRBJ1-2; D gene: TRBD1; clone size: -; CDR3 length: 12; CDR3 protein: CSAPNRGKGYTF; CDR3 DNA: TGCAGTGCTCCAAACAGGGGAAAAGGCTACACCTTC
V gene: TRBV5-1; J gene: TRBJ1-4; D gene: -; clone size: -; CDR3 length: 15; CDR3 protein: CASSLGGSGSEKLFF; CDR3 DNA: TGCGCCAGCAGCTTAGGAGGATCGGGATCTGAAAAACTGTTTTTT
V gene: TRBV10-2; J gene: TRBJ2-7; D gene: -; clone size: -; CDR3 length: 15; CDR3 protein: CASRASRQTSYEQYF; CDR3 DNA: TGCGCCAGCAGGGCAAGTCGGCAGACCTCCTACGAGCAGTACTTC
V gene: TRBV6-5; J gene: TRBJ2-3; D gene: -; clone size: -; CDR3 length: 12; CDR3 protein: CASSLDSLMQYF; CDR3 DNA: TGTGCCAGCAGTTTAGACTCCTTGATGCAGTATTTT
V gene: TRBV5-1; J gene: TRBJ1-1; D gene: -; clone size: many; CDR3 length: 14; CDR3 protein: CASSFRVGNTEAFF; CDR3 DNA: TGCGCCAGCAGCTTCAGGGTCGGAAACACTGAAGCTTTCTTT
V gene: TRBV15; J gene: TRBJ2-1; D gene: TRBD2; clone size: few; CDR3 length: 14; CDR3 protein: CATSEREMGNEQFF; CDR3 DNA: TGTGCCACCAGCGAGCGGGAGATGGGGAATGAGCAGTTCTTC